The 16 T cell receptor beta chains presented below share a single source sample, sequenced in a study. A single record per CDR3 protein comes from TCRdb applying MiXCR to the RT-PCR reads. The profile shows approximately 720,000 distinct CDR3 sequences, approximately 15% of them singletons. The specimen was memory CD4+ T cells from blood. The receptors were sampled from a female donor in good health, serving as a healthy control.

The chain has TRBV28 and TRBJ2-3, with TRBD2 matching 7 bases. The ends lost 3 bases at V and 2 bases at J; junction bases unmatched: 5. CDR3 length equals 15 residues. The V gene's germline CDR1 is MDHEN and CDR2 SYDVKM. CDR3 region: CASSFQRGHTDTQYF. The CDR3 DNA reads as TGTGCCAGCAGTTTTCAGCGGGGTCACACAGATACGCAGTATTTT.

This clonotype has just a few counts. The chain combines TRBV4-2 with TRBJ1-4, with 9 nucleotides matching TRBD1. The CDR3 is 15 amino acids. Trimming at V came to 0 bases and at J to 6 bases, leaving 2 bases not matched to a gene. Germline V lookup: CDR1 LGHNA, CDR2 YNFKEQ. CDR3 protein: CASSQEGTGHEKLFF. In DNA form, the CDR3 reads TGTGCCAGCAGCCAAGAGGGGACAGGGCATGAAAAACTGTTTTTT.

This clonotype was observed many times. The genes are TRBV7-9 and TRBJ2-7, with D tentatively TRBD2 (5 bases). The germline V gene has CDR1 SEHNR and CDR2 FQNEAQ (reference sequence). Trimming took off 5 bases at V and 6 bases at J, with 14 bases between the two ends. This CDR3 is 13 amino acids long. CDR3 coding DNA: TGTGCCAGCAGCCAAGTGAGGGTCTCCGAGCAGTACTTC. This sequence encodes CASSQVRVSEQYF.

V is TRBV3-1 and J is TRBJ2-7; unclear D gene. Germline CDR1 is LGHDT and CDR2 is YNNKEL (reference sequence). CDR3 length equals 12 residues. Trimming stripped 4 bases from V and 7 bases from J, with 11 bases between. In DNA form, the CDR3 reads TGTGCCAGCAGCCTCACCGGCTGGGAGCAGTACTTC. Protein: CASSLTGWEQYF.

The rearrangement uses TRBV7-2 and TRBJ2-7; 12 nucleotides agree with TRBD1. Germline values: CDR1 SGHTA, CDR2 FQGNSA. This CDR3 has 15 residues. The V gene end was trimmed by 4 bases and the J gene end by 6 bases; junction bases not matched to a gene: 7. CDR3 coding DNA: TGTGCCAGCAGCTATACCGGGACAGGGGGCCGCGAGCAGTACTTC. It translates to CASSYTGTGGREQYF.

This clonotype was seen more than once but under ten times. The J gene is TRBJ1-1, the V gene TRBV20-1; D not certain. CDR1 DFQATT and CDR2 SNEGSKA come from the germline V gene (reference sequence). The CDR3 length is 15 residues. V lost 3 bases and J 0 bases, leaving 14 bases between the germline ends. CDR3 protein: CSASGLHLMNTEAFF. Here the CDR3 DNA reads TGCAGTGCTAGCGGATTGCACCTCATGAACACTGAAGCTTTCTTT.

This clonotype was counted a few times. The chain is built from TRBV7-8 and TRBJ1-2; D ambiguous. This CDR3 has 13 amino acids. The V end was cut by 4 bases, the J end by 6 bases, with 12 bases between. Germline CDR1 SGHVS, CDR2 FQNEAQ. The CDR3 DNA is TGTGCCAGCAGCTCTCTCCGGGAACATGGCTACACCTTC. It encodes CASSSLREHGYTF. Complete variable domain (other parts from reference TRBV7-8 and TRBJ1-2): GAGVSQSPRYKVAKRGQDVALRCDPISGHVSLFWYQQALGQGPEFLTYFQNEAQLDKSGLPSDRFFAERPEGSVSTLKIQRTQQEDSAVYLCASSSLREHGYTFGSGTRLTVV.

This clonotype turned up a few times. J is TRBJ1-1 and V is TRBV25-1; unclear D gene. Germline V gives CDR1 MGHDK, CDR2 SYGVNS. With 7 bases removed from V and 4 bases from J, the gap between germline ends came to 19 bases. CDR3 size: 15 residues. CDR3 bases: TGTGCCAGCACCCAAGGTAGGCATTCCGGCACTGAAGCTTTCTTT. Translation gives CASTQGRHSGTEAFF.

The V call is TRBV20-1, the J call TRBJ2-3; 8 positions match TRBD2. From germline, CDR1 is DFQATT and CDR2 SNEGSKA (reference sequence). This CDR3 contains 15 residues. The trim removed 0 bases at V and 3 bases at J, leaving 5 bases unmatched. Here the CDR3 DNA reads TGCAGTGCTAGAGACCCCTCGGGGGGGACAGATACGCAGTATTTT. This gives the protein CSARDPSGGTDTQYF.

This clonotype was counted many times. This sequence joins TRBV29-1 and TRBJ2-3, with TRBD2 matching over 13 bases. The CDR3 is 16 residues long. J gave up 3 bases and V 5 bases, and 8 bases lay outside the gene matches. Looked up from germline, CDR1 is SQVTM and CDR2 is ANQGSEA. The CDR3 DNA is TGCAGCGTTCCGGGACTAGCGGGATCGTTGACAGATACGCAGTATTTT. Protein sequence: CSVPGLAGSLTDTQYF.

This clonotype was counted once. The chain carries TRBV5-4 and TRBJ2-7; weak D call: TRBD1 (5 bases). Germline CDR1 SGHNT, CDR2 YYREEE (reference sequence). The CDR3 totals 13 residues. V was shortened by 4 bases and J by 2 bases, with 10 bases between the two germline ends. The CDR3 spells CASSPGSPYEQYF. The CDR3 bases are TGTGCCAGCAGCCCAGGGTCGCCCTACGAGCAGTACTTC.

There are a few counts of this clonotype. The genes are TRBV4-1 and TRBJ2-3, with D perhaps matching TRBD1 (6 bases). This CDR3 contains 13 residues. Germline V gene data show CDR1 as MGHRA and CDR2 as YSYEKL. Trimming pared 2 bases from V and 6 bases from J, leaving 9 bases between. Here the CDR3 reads CASSQPQGDTQYF. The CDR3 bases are TGCGCCAGCAGCCAACCACAGGGCGATACGCAGTATTTT.

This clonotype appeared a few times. CDR3 DNA sequence: TGTGCCATCAGTGCGCAACTGCGGGGCTACACCTTC. The encoded protein is CAISAQLRGYTF. V is TRBV10-3 and J is TRBJ1-2; no clear D gene. CDR3 length equals 12 residues. Trimming removed 4 bases from V and 8 bases from J, with 11 bases in between. The germline V gene has CDR1 ENHRY and CDR2 SYGVKD.

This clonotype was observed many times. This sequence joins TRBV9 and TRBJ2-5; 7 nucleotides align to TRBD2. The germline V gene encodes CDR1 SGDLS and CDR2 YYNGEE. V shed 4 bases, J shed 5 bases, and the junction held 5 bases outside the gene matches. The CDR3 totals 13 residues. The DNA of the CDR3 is TGTGCCAGCAGCTCGGGACTACGGGAGACCCAGTACTTC. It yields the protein CASSSGLRETQYF.

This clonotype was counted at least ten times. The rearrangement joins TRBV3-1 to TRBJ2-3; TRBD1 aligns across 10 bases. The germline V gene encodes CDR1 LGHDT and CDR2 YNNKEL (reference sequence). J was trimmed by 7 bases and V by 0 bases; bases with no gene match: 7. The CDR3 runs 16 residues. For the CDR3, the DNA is TGTGCCAGCAGCCAAGACGCGACAGGGGGCTCGTATACGCAGTATTTT. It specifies CASSQDATGGSYTQYF.

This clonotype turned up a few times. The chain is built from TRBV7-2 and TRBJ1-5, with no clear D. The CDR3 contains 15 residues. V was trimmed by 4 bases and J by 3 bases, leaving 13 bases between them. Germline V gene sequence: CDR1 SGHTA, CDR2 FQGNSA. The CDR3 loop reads CASSSTLGPNQPQHF. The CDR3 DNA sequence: TGTGCCAGCAGCTCGACCCTAGGGCCCAATCAGCCCCAGCATTTT. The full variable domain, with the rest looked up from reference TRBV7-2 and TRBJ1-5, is GAGVSQSPSNKVTEKGKDVELRCDPISGHTALYWYRQSLGQGLEFLIYFQGNSAPDKSGLPSDRFSAERTGGSVSTLTIQRTQQEDSAVYLCASSSTLGPNQPQHFGDGTRLSIL.